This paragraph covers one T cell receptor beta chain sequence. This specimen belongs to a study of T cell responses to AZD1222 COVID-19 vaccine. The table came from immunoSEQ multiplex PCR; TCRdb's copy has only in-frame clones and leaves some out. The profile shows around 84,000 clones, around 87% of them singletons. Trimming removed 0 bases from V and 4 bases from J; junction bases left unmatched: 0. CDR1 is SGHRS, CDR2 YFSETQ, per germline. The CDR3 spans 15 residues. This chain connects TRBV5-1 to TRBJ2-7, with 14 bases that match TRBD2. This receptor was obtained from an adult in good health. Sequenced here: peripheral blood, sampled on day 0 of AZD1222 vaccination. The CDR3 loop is CASSLGTSGRYEQYF. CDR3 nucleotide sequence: TGCGCCAGCAGCTTGGGGACTAGCGGGAGGTACGAGCAGTACTTC.